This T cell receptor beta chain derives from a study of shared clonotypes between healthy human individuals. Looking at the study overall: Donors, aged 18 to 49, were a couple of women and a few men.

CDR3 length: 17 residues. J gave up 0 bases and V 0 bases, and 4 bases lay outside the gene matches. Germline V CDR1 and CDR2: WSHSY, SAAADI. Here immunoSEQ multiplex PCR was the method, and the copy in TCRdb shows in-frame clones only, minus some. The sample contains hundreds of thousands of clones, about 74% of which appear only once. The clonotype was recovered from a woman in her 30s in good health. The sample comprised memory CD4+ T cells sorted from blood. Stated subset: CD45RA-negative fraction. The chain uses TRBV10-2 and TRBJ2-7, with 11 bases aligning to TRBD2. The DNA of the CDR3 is TGCGCCAGCAGTGAGTCGAGACTAGCGGGGTACTCCTACGAGCAGTACTTC. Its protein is CASSESRLAGYSYEQYF.